Reported below is one T cell receptor (beta chain). Its target is unknown. These data come from a study of OX40 agonist ivuxolimab in advanced cancers. Study results and limitations: CD8+ T cells were the subset that, on average, had more expanded clones than CD4+.

TCRdb's table, derived via immunoSEQ multiplex PCR, lists solely in-frame clones and lacks some. The data show 75,000 to 90,000 clones, 65% to 85% seen once. This specimen was CD4+ or CD8+ T cells sorted from blood, taken in a trial of the OX40 agonist ivuxolimab. The TCR originated in an adult with an advanced solid tumor such as melanoma, head and neck, liver or kidney cancer.

The CDR3 bases are TGTGCCAGCAGCCAAAACCCGTCGGGGGTGAGGAACGAGCAGTACTTC. This encodes CASSQNPSGVRNEQYF. The rearrangement joins TRBV14 to TRBJ2-7; possible D gene TRBD2, 6 bases. Trimming shortened V by 2 bases and J by 5 bases, and 19 bases separated the two germline ends. The CDR3 runs to 16 residues. Per germline, CDR1 SGHDN and CDR2 FVKESK.